The TCR beta chain under discussion was sequenced for a study of spatial heterogeneity in lung cancer. At least ten counts were recorded for this clonotype. Per germline, CDR1 DFQATT and CDR2 SNEGSKA (reference sequence). This CDR3 has 15 residues. Trimming left V 5 bases short and J 0 bases short, with 15 bases between. TCRdb reprocessed the 5' RACE reads with MiXCR, giving one entry per CDR3 protein. Seen here are about 22,000 distinct CDR3 sequences, roughly 4.2% observed once, and the top ten hold approximately 7.4%. Documented time point: sample taken at primary tumor resection. Patients with untreated early-stage non-small cell lung cancer, numbering some 72, were the donors.

The receptor was derived from a male donor with early-stage non-small cell lung cancer. Specimen: PBMCs, collected at surgery. The chain uses TRBV20-1 and TRBJ2-3, with D possibly being TRBD1 (6 bases). The CDR3 reads CSAPYGQLSTDTQYF. In nucleotides, the CDR3 is TGCAGTGCTCCCTACGGACAGCTGAGCACAGATACGCAGTATTTT.